The 14 T cell receptor beta chains below come from one sample, sequenced in a study of blood T cell repertoires in COVID-19. Assay used: immunoSEQ multiplex PCR; TCRdb lists only in-frame clones, some missing. The profile covers some 130,000 clones, with about 89% appearing a single time and 18% taken by the ten largest. Source material: peripheral blood. These receptors were obtained from a man between 50 and 59 years old with active or convalescent COVID-19.

This sequence joins TRBV7-8 and TRBJ2-5; 8 bases match TRBD2. Losses at the gene ends were 5 bases for V and 2 bases for J; bases not matched to a gene: 7. CDR1 is SGHVS and CDR2 is FQNEAQ in the germline V gene. The CDR3 consists of 15 residues. The CDR3 protein is CASSGGASGQETQYF. The CDR3, as DNA: TGTGCCAGCAGCGGGGGGGCTAGCGGGCAAGAGACCCAGTACTTC.

The V gene is TRBV5-1, the J gene TRBJ2-3; 10 bases align to TRBD2. The CDR3 has 16 amino acids. The germline gives CDR1 SGHRS, CDR2 YFSETQ. Trimming at V came to 5 bases and at J to 4 bases, leaving 10 bases not matched to a gene. Written as DNA, the CDR3 is TGCGCCAGCAGATTATTCAGCGGGGGGGCGTCAGATACGCAGTATTTT. It translates to CASRLFSGGASDTQYF. The variable domain in full, completed from reference TRBV5-1 and TRBJ2-3, reads KAGVTQTPRYLIKTRGQQVTLSCSPISGHRSVSWYQQTPGQGLQFLFEYFSETQRNKGNFPGRFSGRQFSNSRSEMNVSTLELGDSALYLCASRLFSGGASDTQYFGPGTRLTVL.

The rearrangement links TRBV19 to TRBJ1-2; tentative D call: TRBD1 (6 bases). The germline gives CDR1 LNHDA, CDR2 SQIVND (reference sequence). V was clipped by 3 bases and J by 8 bases, with 13 bases between them. The CDR3 runs to 13 residues. The CDR3 loop is CASSIPGAQGYTF. The DNA for the CDR3 is TGTGCCAGTAGTATTCCAGGGGCACAGGGCTACACCTTC.

The chain is built from TRBV19 and TRBJ2-3; D not certain. The CDR3 covers 15 residues. Germline V gives CDR1 LNHDA, CDR2 SQIVND (reference sequence). The V end was cut by 3 bases, the J end by 3 bases, with 13 bases between. CDR3 coding DNA: TGTGCCAGTAGTATGGCTAGAACGGTTACAGATACGCAGTATTTT. As protein: CASSMARTVTDTQYF.

This chain connects TRBV4-1 to TRBJ2-3; 9 positions agree with TRBD2. V gave up 1 base and J gave up 2 bases; unmatched junction bases: 7. The germline CDR1 and CDR2 sequences are MGHRA and YSYEKL. CDR3 size: 17 residues. CDR3 amino acids: CASSQASERGVTDTQYF. CDR3 bases: TGCGCCAGCAGCCAAGCGTCCGAGCGGGGGGTCACAGATACGCAGTATTTT.

The chain employs TRBV3-1 (or the pseudogene TRBV3-2) and TRBJ2-5; 7 bases agree with TRBD2. In germline, CDR1 is LGHDT, CDR2 YNNKEL (reference sequence). The CDR3 loop spans 15 amino acids. V was clipped by 1 base and J by 5 bases; unmatched bases: 7. The CDR3 nucleotides read TGTGCCAGCAGCCAAGCTGGCGGGAGTGGGGAGACCCAGTACTTC. This sequence encodes CASSQAGGSGETQYF.

This chain links TRBV6-5 with TRBJ2-3, with TRBD1 matching 9 bases. The CDR3 runs to 15 residues. Per the germline V gene, CDR1 is MNHEY and CDR2 is SVGAGI. After removal of 6 bases from V and 2 bases from J, the junction contained 6 bases not matched to a gene. Here the CDR3 DNA reads TGTGCCAGCAGGCCGGGACAGGGCCACACAGATACGCAGTATTTT. As protein: CASRPGQGHTDTQYF.

The CDR3 loop reads CASSDRGDRGYEQYF. The CDR3 DNA reads TGTGCCAGCAGTGATCGGGGGGACAGGGGCTACGAGCAGTACTTC. This chain uses TRBV6-1 with TRBJ2-7, with 10 bases lining up with TRBD1. Germline CDR1 MNHNS, CDR2 SASEGT. The CDR3 is 15 residues long. Germline trimming cut 3 bases from V and 3 bases from J; bases unmatched to any gene: 5.

This clone occurred a few times. This chain joins TRBV25-1 and TRBJ1-6; 10 nucleotides match TRBD1. J lost 7 bases, V lost 7 bases, and 4 bases had no gene match. The CDR3 is 14 amino acids. Germline CDR1 and CDR2: MGHDK and SYGVNS. DNA for the CDR3: TGTGCCAGCACCGGACAGGGGGGCAATTCACCCCTCCACTTT. Translated: CASTGQGGNSPLHF.

The rearrangement joins TRBV5-1 to TRBJ1-4; no definite D call. This CDR3 has 13 amino acids. Germline-derived CDR1 and CDR2 are SGHRS and YFSETQ. The V end was cut by 4 bases, the J end by 5 bases, with 9 bases between. CDR3 in DNA: TGCGCCAGCAGCCCCCGAGAAAATGAAAAACTGTTTTTT. Its protein is CASSPRENEKLFF.

The chain joins TRBV4-1 to TRBJ2-7; the D gene is possibly TRBD1 (6 bases). Germline-derived CDR1 and CDR2 are MGHRA and YSYEKL. CDR3 size: 16 residues. The V end was cut by 1 base, the J end by 5 bases, with 18 bases between. The CDR3 sequence is CASSQVQTGLGDEQYF. CDR3 nucleotide sequence: TGCGCCAGCAGCCAAGTCCAGACAGGCCTCGGGGACGAGCAGTACTTC.

The rearrangement joins TRBV19 to TRBJ2-1, with 9 positions matching TRBD2. The germline CDR1 and CDR2 sequences are LNHDA and SQIVND (reference sequence). This CDR3 is built from 16 residues. J was trimmed by 9 bases and V by 3 bases; bases with no gene match: 12. DNA of the CDR3: TGTGCCAGTAGTATCACGGGGCCTAGCGGGATCGGTGAGCAGTTCTTC. This sequence encodes CASSITGPSGIGEQFF.

The CDR3 here is CASSLDVSDRVSFVAKNIQYF. DNA for the CDR3: TGCGCCAGCAGCTTGGACGTTTCGGACAGGGTATCATTCGTAGCCAAAAACATTCAGTACTTC. This chain links TRBV5-1 with TRBJ2-4; 8 positions agree with TRBD1. This CDR3 spans 21 amino acids. Germline lookup yields CDR1 SGHRS and CDR2 YFSETQ. Germline trimming cut 0 bases from V and 0 bases from J; bases unmatched to any gene: 17.

The chain is built from TRBV6-2 or TRBV6-3 and TRBJ2-7; 10 bases are shared with TRBD2. Trimming cost V 6 bases and J 2 bases; bases outside gene matches: 4. This CDR3 is 14 amino acids long. Germline lookup yields CDR1 MNHEY and CDR2 SVGEGT. The CDR3 loop reads CASSRTSGPYEQYF. The DNA of the CDR3 is TGTGCCAGCAGCAGGACTAGCGGTCCCTACGAGCAGTACTTC.